This TCR beta chain was found in a study of T cell repertoires in cytomegalovirus infection. MiXCR was run by TCRdb on the reads, yielding one entry per CDR3 protein. The sample yields fewer than 250,000 distinct CDR3 sequences, about 12% seen once. The specimen was PBMCs. The clonotype was recovered from a human donor in good health (CMV status not recorded). Some clones in this sample may be carry-over from other donors' samples.

The CDR3 sequence: CASRRLDRDEQYF. The CDR3 DNA is TGTGCCAGCAGACGACTCGACAGGGACGAGCAGTACTTC. This rearrangement joins TRBV28 to TRBJ2-7, with TRBD1 identical over 7 bases. Trimming removed 6 bases from V and 5 bases from J; junction bases left unmatched: 7. Germline V gene data show CDR1 as MDHEN and CDR2 as SYDVKM. The CDR3 extends over 13 amino acids.